Listed below are T cell receptor beta chains from one sample, sequenced in a study of PD-1 blockade in classical Hodgkin lymphoma. Sequencing used immunoSEQ multiplex PCR; TCRdb keeps in-frame clones, though not all of them. The sample holds around 25,000 clones, approximately 80% seen once. This specimen was peripheral blood mononuclear cells (PBMCs), taken before the second cycle of nivolumab. These receptors were obtained from a human donor with classical Hodgkin lymphoma. Both conserved end residues are part of each CDR3. A D gene is named only where the DNA matches it firmly. Clone size, where shown, is once, few, many, or a class for clones that have expanded.

abundance,j_gene,d_gene,v_gene,CDR3nt,CDR3aa
.,TRBJ1-2,.,TRBV7-2,TGTGCCAGCAGCTTAGGGGACTTCGATGGCTACACCTTC,CASSLGDFDGYTF
.,TRBJ1-5,TRBD1,TRBV7-9,TGCGCCAGCAGCCATACAGGGGACAGGGGTGTTATCAAGCCCCAGCATTTT,CASSHTGDRGVIKPQHF
.,TRBJ2-1,TRBD2,TRBV5-1,TGCGCCAGCAGCTTGGAAACTAGCGGCCCCTACAATGAGCAGTTCTTC,CASSLETSGPYNEQFF
.,TRBJ2-7,.,TRBV25-1,TGTGCCAGCAGGGGCGACGGGGGGCCTTACGAGCAGTACTTC,CASRGDGGPYEQYF
.,TRBJ2-2,.,TRBV28,TGTGCCAGCAGCCCAGGACCAAGTACCGGGGAGCTGTTTTTT,CASSPGPSTGELFF
.,TRBJ1-3,.,TRBV6-5,TGTGCCAGCAGTTACAGAGGGTCGGGAAACACCATATATTTT,CASSYRGSGNTIYF
.,TRBJ2-5,.,TRBV2,TGTGCCAGCAAGGGTGGGGCCCGAGAGACCCAGTACTTC,CASKGGARETQYF
once,TRBJ2-2,.,TRBV5-1,TGCGCCAGCAGCTTGTCCCAGGGGCTAAGAGGCGGGGAGCTGTTTTTT,CASSLSQGLRGGELFF
.,TRBJ1-4,TRBD1,TRBV27,TGTGCCAGCAGTTTAGGGCAGGGGGGATTTTATGAAAAACTGTTTTTT,CASSLGQGGFYEKLFF
.,TRBJ1-2,.,TRBV4-2,TGTGCCAGCAGCCAAGATCGGGGGGTTCACTATGGCTACACCTTC,CASSQDRGVHYGYTF
.,TRBJ2-2,TRBD2,TRBV30,TGTGCCTGGAAGCGGGAGAACACCGGGGAGCTGTTTTTT,CAWKRENTGELFF
.,TRBJ2-5,.,TRBV7-2,TGTGCCAGCAGCTTAGTTGTAGGGGGCCAAGAGACCCAGTACTTC,CASSLVVGGQETQYF
.,TRBJ2-2,.,TRBV27,TGTGCCAGCACCCGTACCAGGGCCGGGGAGCTGTTTTTT,CASTRTRAGELFF
.,TRBJ2-1,.,TRBV7-9,TGTGCCAGCAGCTACACCAGGAGAGGCTCCTACAATGAGCAGTTCTTC,CASSYTRRGSYNEQFF
.,TRBJ1-1,.,TRBV4-3,TGCGCCAGCAGCCAAGAATTAAGGACCGAAGGCAAGAACACTGAAGCTTTCTTT,CASSQELRTEGKNTEAFF
few,TRBJ1-1,.,TRBV5-4,TGTGCCAGCAGCCCCCGGGGGTTTACGGGGAACACTGAAGCTTTCTTT,CASSPRGFTGNTEAFF
.,TRBJ2-2,TRBD2,TRBV6-6,TGTGCCAGCAGTTCCCCCGGGAGGGTGAGCGGGGAGCTGTTTTTT,CASSSPGRVSGELFF
.,TRBJ2-1,TRBD2,TRBV7-6,TGTGCCAGCAGCTTACGGGGACTAGCAGGCAATGAGCAGTTCTTC,CASSLRGLAGNEQFF
.,TRBJ2-7,TRBD2,TRBV4-1,TGCGCCAGCAGCCAGCGGACTAGCGGACGTTACGAGCAGTACTTC,CASSQRTSGRYEQYF
.,TRBJ2-2,TRBD2,TRBV28,TGTGCCAGCACCCTGCTAGCGGGGGCCCCCACCGGGGAGCTGTTTTTT,CASTLLAGAPTGELFF
.,TRBJ2-2,.,TRBV19,TGTGCCAGTACCCTAGGGGGGACGACCGGGGAGCTGTTTTTT,CASTLGGTTGELFF
few,TRBJ2-3,.,TRBV9,TGTGCCAGCAGCGTAACCGGGGCAGATACGCAGTATTTT,CASSVTGADTQYF
.,TRBJ2-2,TRBD2,TRBV7-9,TGTGCCAGCAGCTTGGGGCCTAGCGGTTACACCGGGGAGCTGTTTTTT,CASSLGPSGYTGELFF
few,TRBJ1-5,TRBD1,TRBV19,TGTGCCAGTAGTAGAGGGGACAGGGGGTCCTCTAATCAGCCCCAGCATTTT,CASSRGDRGSSNQPQHF
.,TRBJ2-2,.,TRBV6-1,TGTGCCAGCAGTGAAGTCGGGGTTGGGAGCACCGGGGAGCTGTTTTTT,CASSEVGVGSTGELFF
.,TRBJ1-2,.,TRBV5-1,TGCGCCAGCAGCTCGGACGCAGGGTCTAACTATGGCTACACCTTC,CASSSDAGSNYGYTF
.,TRBJ1-5,.,TRBV11-2,TGTGCCAGCAGCGTAGACCAGGGGAATCAGCCCCAGCATTTT,CASSVDQGNQPQHF
.,TRBJ2-7,TRBD1,TRBV7-9,TGTGCCAGCAGCCCAAGGGACAGGGGGGATATCGAGCAGTACTTC,CASSPRDRGDIEQYF
few,TRBJ2-3,.,TRBV28,TGTGCCAGCACCCTCTTCCGGACTTTAGATACGCAGTATTTT,CASTLFRTLDTQYF
.,TRBJ2-7,.,TRBV19,TGTGCCAGTAGCTCGGACGCCGGTTACGAGCAGTACTTC,CASSSDAGYEQYF
.,TRBJ2-5,TRBD1,TRBV19,TGTGCCAGTAGCCAGGACAGGGGTAGATCAGAGACCCAGTACTTC,CASSQDRGRSETQYF
.,TRBJ2-7,TRBD2,TRBV5-1,TGCGCCAGCAGGGCGCTAGCGGGGGCGACCTACGAGCAGTACTTC,CASRALAGATYEQYF
.,TRBJ2-7,.,TRBV7-2,TGTGCCAGCAGCTTAAGGAGCCAGGGCCTCGAGCAGTACTTC,CASSLRSQGLEQYF
.,TRBJ2-1,.,TRBV4-1,TGCGCCAGCAGCCAAGATAGTACGTCTAGGCCGTTCTTC,CASSQDSTSRPFF
few,TRBJ2-3,.,TRBV4-3,TGCGCCAGCAGCCCACGCCCTCGGGGGCGGACCACAGATACGCAGTATTTT,CASSPRPRGRTTDTQYF
.,TRBJ2-1,.,TRBV7-2,TGTGCCAGCAGCTTATCGTCTACGGGGAATGAGCAGTTCTTC,CASSLSSTGNEQFF
.,TRBJ1-4,.,TRBV2,TGTGCCAGCATACGGGACCCAGCCGGAAAACTGTTTTTT,CASIRDPAGKLFF
.,TRBJ1-2,.,TRBV10-2,TGCGCCAGCAGCACGACGCGGGGCTACACCTTC,CASSTTRGYTF
once,TRBJ1-3,TRBD1,TRBV9,TGTGCCAGCAGCGTGGGACAGCCACCTTCTGTAGGTCGGGGACACACCATATATTTT,CASSVGQPPSVGRGHTIYF
few,TRBJ2-7,TRBD1,TRBV18,TGTGCCAGCTCACCACGGACAGGGAGCCGGTACGAGCAGTACTTC,CASSPRTGSRYEQYF
.,TRBJ1-1,.,TRBV14,TGTGCCAGCAGCCGGTGGGGGAACACTGAAGCTTTCTTT,CASSRWGNTEAFF
.,TRBJ2-6,TRBD1,TRBV7-6,TGTGCCAGCAGCCCACCCCACGGGACAGGGTCTGGGGCCAACGTCCTGACTTTC,CASSPPHGTGSGANVLTF